Sequencing of this T cell receptor beta chain was carried out in a study of beta chain features in type 1 diabetes. For the study at large: Age and gender were similar between patients and healthy donors, as were cell yields. Findings of the study overall: Any role of HLA type in TCRB rearrangement remained unresolved here. Within the patient group, naive, central memory and Treg TCRB repertoires appeared more similar to each other than within healthy donors.

Reverse transcription of all isolated RNA meant that expressed TCRB transcripts were sequenced. The data were produced by immunoSEQ multiplex PCR, yet TCRdb's version contains in-frame clones alone and is incomplete. The table records about 150,000 clones, around 51% of them present only once. Comments on this clone: What it recognizes is unknown.

The collection from each donor was one heparinised blood draw averaging roughly 100 mL. This CDR3 is built from 13 residues. V dropped 6 bases and J dropped 7; count of bases not matched to a gene: 7. Per the germline V gene, CDR1 is MNHNS and CDR2 is SASEGT. This sequence was found in a man aged 18 to 30 in good health. The sequencing sample was made of Tregs from blood. This chain uses TRBV6-1 with TRBJ2-5; 8 bases are shared with TRBD2. CDR3 region: CASSPGGEVTQYF. DNA for the CDR3: TGTGCCAGCAGCCCGGGGGGGGAAGTGACCCAGTACTTC.